The next 18 T cell receptor beta chains were all read from a single sample in a study of blood T cell repertoires in COVID-19. TCRdb's table, derived via immunoSEQ multiplex PCR, lists solely in-frame clones and lacks some. The sample shows some 130,000 clones, around 79% of them seen only once. The sequencing sample was made of peripheral blood. The receptors originated from a man older than 75 with acute or convalescent COVID-19.

This chain links TRBV7-2 with TRBJ2-2, with D perhaps TRBD2 (5 bases). The V gene lost 4 bases and the J gene lost 5 bases, with 14 bases spanning the gap. The CDR3 is 15 residues long. CDR1 is SGHTA and CDR2 is FQGNSA in the germline V gene. The CDR3 sequence is CASSSSGVQTGELFF. The CDR3 DNA reads as TGTGCCAGCAGCTCCTCCGGGGTTCAGACCGGGGAGCTGTTTTTT.

The chain is built from TRBV4-2 and TRBJ2-3; 8 bases align to TRBD2. Germline CDR1 reads LGHNA; CDR2 reads YNFKEQ. CDR3 length equals 14 residues. J was trimmed by 5 bases and V by 6 bases; bases with no gene match: 7. The CDR3 is CASRERRGEDTQYF. For the CDR3, the DNA is TGTGCCAGCAGGGAGCGGCGGGGGGAAGATACGCAGTATTTT.

J is TRBJ2-3 and V is TRBV4-3, with 8 bases fitting TRBD2. The CDR3 contains 16 residues. Germline CDR1 LGHNA, CDR2 YSLEER. V dropped 0 bases and J dropped 7; count of bases not matched to a gene: 9. The CDR3 nucleotides read TGCGCCAGCAGCCAAGACGGGGGGGGTTATTTATATACGCAGTATTTT. This encodes CASSQDGGGYLYTQYF.

The chain recombines TRBV3-1 (or the pseudogene TRBV3-2) with TRBJ1-5, with D perhaps matching TRBD1 (5 bases). Trimming stripped 4 bases from V and 3 bases from J, with 16 bases between. The germline gives CDR1 LGHDT, CDR2 YNNKEL (reference sequence). CDR3 length equals 16 residues. This CDR3 reads CASSPRVSGSNQPQHF. The DNA for the CDR3 is TGTGCCAGCAGCCCAAGGGTTTCAGGGTCCAATCAGCCCCAGCATTTT.

The chain has TRBV11-2 and TRBJ2-2, with D tentatively TRBD2 (6 bases). This CDR3 has 15 amino acids. The germline gives CDR1 SGHAT, CDR2 FQNNGV. V was pared by 2 bases and J by 4 bases, with 11 bases between. CDR3 amino acids: CASSLRERITGELFF. CDR3 DNA: TGTGCCAGCAGCTTACGGGAGCGAATCACCGGGGAGCTGTTTTTT. The full variable domain, completed using reference TRBV11-2 and TRBJ2-2, is EAGVAQSPRYKIIEKRQSVAFWCNPISGHATLYWYQQILGQGPKLLIQFQNNGVVDDSQLPKDRFSAERLKGVDSTLKIQPAKLEDSAVYLCASSLRERITGELFFGEGSRLTVL.

CDR3 DNA: TGCGCCAGCAGCCAACGCGACAGGGGCCGCTCACCCCTCCACTTT. Translation gives CASSQRDRGRSPLHF. The chain recombines TRBV4-3 with TRBJ1-6; 8 nucleotides align to TRBD1. This CDR3 comprises 15 residues. V trimming: 2 bases; J trimming: 10 bases; junction bases outside the gene matches: 7. The germline gives CDR1 LGHNA, CDR2 YSLEER.

The V and J genes are TRBV5-1 and TRBJ2-2, with D uncertain. Trimming cost V 3 bases and J 2 bases, with 5 bases left between them. The germline CDR1 and CDR2 sequences are SGHRS and YFSETQ. This CDR3 contains 13 residues. Here the CDR3 reads CASSSRNTGELFF. DNA of the CDR3: TGCGCCAGCAGCTCCAGAAACACCGGGGAGCTGTTTTTT.

By frequency in the sample, this clone is medium-sized. The rearrangement links TRBV11-2 to TRBJ2-3; TRBD2 matches 7 bases. J gave up 0 bases and V 11 bases, and 14 bases lay outside the gene matches. The length of the CDR3 is 16 residues. CDR1 is SGHAT and CDR2 is FQNNGV in the germline V gene. The CDR3 DNA sequence: TGTGCCGAAGGCCCCGCACTAGCGACTAGCACAGATACGCAGTATTTT. It codes for CAEGPALATSTDTQYF.

The V and J genes are TRBV30 and TRBJ1-2; D is uncertain. The CDR3 loop spans 11 amino acids. With 4 bases removed from V and 0 bases from J, the gap between germline ends came to 3 bases. Per germline, CDR1 GTSNPN and CDR2 SVGIG (reference sequence). CDR3 sequence reads: CAWTANYGYTF. As DNA, the CDR3 is TGTGCCTGGACGGCTAACTATGGCTACACCTTC.

The J gene is TRBJ1-2, the V gene TRBV6-2 or TRBV6-3; 7 nucleotides line up with TRBD1. V was clipped by 2 bases and J by 5 bases; unmatched bases: 11. Looked up from germline, CDR1 is MNHEY and CDR2 is SVGEGT. The CDR3 length is 16 residues. The CDR3: CASSYPIGQAIYGYTF. CDR3 nucleotides: TGTGCCAGCAGTTACCCCATCGGACAGGCCATTTATGGCTACACCTTC.

V is TRBV27 and J is TRBJ2-7, with D perhaps TRBD2 (5 bases). V was shortened by 8 bases and J by 5 bases, with 16 bases between the two germline ends. Germline values: CDR1 MNHEY, CDR2 SMNVEV (reference sequence). This CDR3 region has 13 residues. CDR3 protein: CASALKERDEQYF. Written as DNA, the CDR3 is TGTGCCAGCGCCCTGAAGGAGAGGGACGAGCAGTACTTC.

The chain combines TRBV15 with TRBJ2-7, with 10 nucleotides matching TRBD2. V dropped 0 bases and J dropped 5; count of bases not matched to a gene: 7. This CDR3 has 16 amino acids. Germline lookup yields CDR1 LNHNV and CDR2 YYDKDF (reference sequence). The CDR3 here is CATSRELAGVPDEQYF. In DNA form, the CDR3 reads TGTGCCACCAGCAGAGAGCTAGCGGGGGTCCCAGACGAGCAGTACTTC.

The chain couples TRBV11-2 to TRBJ2-5, with no clear D. Germline-derived CDR1 and CDR2 are SGHAT and FQNNGV. Trimming pared 1 base from V and 5 bases from J, leaving 8 bases between. The CDR3 consists of 13 residues. In DNA, the CDR3 is TGTGCCAGCAGCTTAGGCCTAAAGGAGACCCAGTACTTC. Encoded protein: CASSLGLKETQYF.

This clone was seen repeatedly, ten times or more. The V and J genes are TRBV28 and TRBJ2-7; 8 nucleotides agree with TRBD1. The V segment lost 6 bases and the J segment 2 bases; nucleotides outside the gene matches: 3. Germline lookup yields CDR1 MDHEN and CDR2 SYDVKM. The CDR3 has 13 residues. The CDR3 region is CASRKTGAYEQYF. The CDR3 nucleotides are TGTGCCAGCAGGAAGACAGGGGCCTACGAGCAGTACTTC.

The gene calls are TRBV13 and TRBJ1-1; maybe TRBD1 (5 bases). CDR1 and CDR2 from the germline V gene are PRHDT and FYEKMQ (reference sequence). Trimming shortened V by 3 bases and J by 1 base, and 27 bases separated the two germline ends. This CDR3 region has 20 residues. The CDR3 spells CASSFTGHRFSSNQNTEAFF. The CDR3 DNA sequence: TGTGCCAGCAGCTTCACCGGACACCGCTTCTCTTCGAATCAGAACACTGAAGCTTTCTTT.

The chain is built from TRBV28 and TRBJ2-5; 9 bases map to TRBD1. This CDR3 has 14 residues. CDR1 is MDHEN and CDR2 is SYDVKM in the germline V gene. Unmatched junction bases numbered 4, after V lost 5 bases and J lost 3 bases. CDR3: CASSPRTGEETQYF. CDR3 in DNA: TGTGCCAGCAGTCCCCGGACAGGGGAAGAGACCCAGTACTTC. The variable domain in full, with the rest retrieved from reference TRBV28 and TRBJ2-5, is DVKVTQSSRYLVKRTGEKVFLECVQDMDHENMFWYRQDPGLGLRLIYFSYDVKMKEKGDIPEGYSVSREKKERFSLILESASTNQTSMYLCASSPRTGEETQYFGPGTRLLVL.

The rearrangement uses TRBV10-3 and TRBJ2-5, with D maybe TRBD2 (6 bases). The CDR3 runs 14 residues. Germline V gene lookup returns CDR1 ENHRY and CDR2 SYGVKD. V lost 4 bases to trimming and J lost 4 bases, with 13 bases between them. The chain's CDR3 is CAISGGSGRETQYF. The DNA for the CDR3 is TGTGCCATCAGTGGCGGTAGCGGACGAGAGACCCAGTACTTC.

The J gene is TRBJ2-3, the V gene TRBV29-1, with TRBD2 identical over 9 bases. V dropped 6 bases and J dropped 5; count of bases not matched to a gene: 3. The CDR3 totals 12 residues. Germline-derived CDR1 and CDR2 are SQVTM and ANQGSEA. CDR3 sequence reads: CSVGAGGDTQYF. The CDR3 coding sequence is TGCAGCGTAGGAGCGGGGGGAGATACGCAGTATTTT.